This passage covers 15 T cell receptor beta chains from one sample sequenced in a study of PD-1 blockade in classical Hodgkin lymphoma. Each patient relapsed following autologous stem cell transplantation, and prior brentuximab vedotin exposure differed. Clones were read by immunoSEQ multiplex PCR, and TCRdb kept only the in-frame ones, dropping some. The sample has 10,000 to 15,000 clones, about 82% seen once. The material sequenced was peripheral blood mononuclear cells (PBMCs), taken at baseline. The receptors here all came from a human donor with classical Hodgkin lymphoma.

The chain is built from TRBV18 and TRBJ1-5, with D unresolved. The CDR3 runs 13 residues. The germline CDR1 and CDR2 sequences are KGHSH and LQKENI. V was clipped by 6 bases and J by 5 bases, with 11 bases between them. The CDR3 sequence: CASSQENYQPQHF. In DNA, the CDR3 is TGTGCCAGCTCTCAGGAAAATTATCAGCCCCAGCATTTT.

The chain couples TRBV6-5 to TRBJ2-3; D gene uncertain. CDR1 and CDR2 (germline): MNHEY, SVGAGI. The V end lost 6 bases, the J end lost 9 bases, and 16 bases lay between the germline ends. The CDR3 covers 13 residues. The CDR3 is CASSPDPFATQYF. CDR3 DNA: TGTGCCAGCAGCCCAGATCCCTTTGCCACGCAGTATTTT.

Judged by abundance, this clone is medium-sized (0.01 to 0.1%). The J gene is TRBJ2-7, the V gene TRBV11-2, with 12 nucleotides matching TRBD2. The CDR3 has 16 amino acids. Germline V gives CDR1 SGHAT, CDR2 FQNNGV. The junction had 8 bases not matched to a gene; V was cut back by 1 base and J by 7 bases. The chain's CDR3 is CASSLVTSGGIREQYF. DNA for the CDR3: TGTGCCAGCAGCTTAGTGACTAGCGGGGGTATTCGGGAGCAGTACTTC.

The V call is TRBV18, the J call TRBJ1-1; weak D call: TRBD1 (5 bases). CDR1 and CDR2 from the germline V gene are KGHSH and LQKENI. The CDR3 covers 14 residues. V lost 6 bases to trimming and J lost 2 bases, with 13 bases between them. CDR3 nucleotides: TGTGCCAGCTCGGGGACGGGAACTAACACTGAAGCTTTCTTT. Translated, it gives CASSGTGTNTEAFF.

The chain joins TRBV14 to TRBJ2-2, with TRBD1 matching over 10 bases. The CDR3 length is 15 residues. The J segment lost 5 bases and the V segment lost 3 bases, leaving 3 bases of the junction unmatched. Germline values: CDR1 SGHDN, CDR2 FVKESK. The CDR3 nucleotides are TGTGCCAGCAGCCAGGGACAGGGGTGGACCGGGGAGCTGTTTTTT. It specifies CASSQGQGWTGELFF. The full variable domain, rest sourced from reference TRBV14 and TRBJ2-2, is EAGVTQFPSHSVIEKGQTVTLRCDPISGHDNLYWYRRVMGKEIKFLLHFVKESKQDESGMPNNRFLAERTGGTYSTLKVQPAELEDSGVYFCASSQGQGWTGELFFGEGSRLTVL.

The V and J genes are TRBV18 and TRBJ1-1; the D gene is possibly TRBD1 (6 bases). Between the trimmed V and J ends, which lost 2 bases and 4 bases, there was a span of 17 bases. Looked up from germline, CDR1 is KGHSH and CDR2 is LQKENI. The CDR3 totals 16 residues. The CDR3 bases are TGTGCCAGCTCACCAAGTTTGCCGGGGGCGGGCACTGAAGCTTTCTTT. It codes for CASSPSLPGAGTEAFF.

This rearrangement joins TRBV11-2 to TRBJ2-3, with a weak D call TRBD2 (7 bases). V gave up 5 bases and J gave up 6 bases, with 21 bases separating them. The V gene's germline CDR1 is SGHAT and CDR2 FQNNGV. The CDR3 has 16 residues. In DNA, the CDR3 is TGTGCCAGCAGCGCACAGTGGGGGGCTAGCGGCGATACGCAGTATTTT. This codes for CASSAQWGASGDTQYF. Full variable domain (remainder filled in from reference TRBV11-2 and TRBJ2-3): EAGVAQSPRYKIIEKRQSVAFWCNPISGHATLYWYQQILGQGPKLLIQFQNNGVVDDSQLPKDRFSAERLKGVDSTLKIQPAKLEDSAVYLCASSAQWGASGDTQYFGPGTRLTVL.

J is TRBJ2-3 and V is TRBV19; tentative D call: TRBD2 (8 bases). This CDR3 contains 15 residues. The germline CDR1 and CDR2 sequences are LNHDA and SQIVND (reference sequence). Deletions cut 8 bases from V and 2 bases from J, with 17 bases between. This chain's CDR3 is CASSGGTDYTDTQYF. The CDR3 coding sequence is TGTGCCAGTTCGGGGGGGACAGACTACACAGATACGCAGTATTTT.

This rearrangement joins TRBV11-1 to TRBJ1-2; no clear D gene. Germline CDR1 reads SGHAT; CDR2 reads FQDESV (reference sequence). V lost 1 base and J 7 bases, leaving 10 bases between the germline ends. The CDR3 covers 13 residues. Written as DNA, the CDR3 is TGTGCCAGCAGCTTAGATGGGTACGGTGGCTACACCTTC. Protein: CASSLDGYGGYTF. Complete variable domain (other parts from reference TRBV11-1 and TRBJ1-2): EAEVAQSPRYKITEKSQAVAFWCDPISGHATLYWYRQILGQGPELLVQFQDESVVDDSQLPKDRFSAERLKGVDSTLKIQPAELGDSAMYLCASSLDGYGGYTFGSGTRLTVV.

The table lists this clone with a few counts. The chain joins TRBV9 to TRBJ2-3, with TRBD2 matching 10 bases. The CDR3 sequence is 16 residues long. Per the germline V gene, CDR1 is SGDLS and CDR2 is YYNGEE. J lost 2 bases, V lost 1 base, and 4 bases had no gene match. The CDR3 loop reads CASSVTSGVFTDTQYF. As DNA, the CDR3 is TGTGCCAGCAGCGTAACTAGCGGGGTGTTCACAGATACGCAGTATTTT.

The chain employs TRBV5-4 and TRBJ1-4; 7 nucleotides align to TRBD1. CDR3 length: 15 residues. Germline trimming cut 4 bases from V and 0 bases from J; bases unmatched to any gene: 3. CDR1 and CDR2 (germline): SGHNT, YYREEE (reference sequence). CDR3 in amino acids: CASSIDRATNEKLFF. The CDR3 nucleotides are TGTGCCAGCAGCATAGACAGGGCAACTAATGAAAAACTGTTTTTT.

This clone has just a few counts. The genes are TRBV7-2 and TRBJ2-1; 8 nucleotides align to TRBD1. The CDR3 is 12 residues long. Germline trimming cut 4 bases from V and 12 bases from J; bases unmatched to any gene: 5. CDR1 is SGHTA and CDR2 is FQGNSA in the germline V gene. The CDR3 spells CASSYLGQGQFF. DNA for the CDR3: TGTGCCAGCAGCTACTTAGGACAGGGGCAGTTCTTC.

This chain links TRBV5-1 with TRBJ2-3; D remains unclear. CDR1 SGHRS and CDR2 YFSETQ come from the germline V gene. The CDR3 contains 13 residues. Trimming took off 1 base at V and 3 bases at J, with 6 bases between the two ends. The CDR3 sequence: CASSLQATDTQYF. CDR3 sequence (DNA): TGCGCCAGCAGCTTGCAAGCAACAGATACGCAGTATTTT.

The CDR3 DNA reads TGTGCCATCAGTGAGTCTGGGGGTTTGAGCTATGGCTACACCTTC. Its translation: CAISESGGLSYGYTF. J is TRBJ1-2 and V is TRBV10-3; maybe TRBD1 (5 bases). Germline CDR1 ENHRY, CDR2 SYGVKD. CDR3 length: 15 amino acids. V lost 0 bases to trimming and J lost 4 bases, with 12 bases between them.

The rearrangement links TRBV5-1 to TRBJ1-4; D is possibly TRBD1 (5 bases). CDR1 is SGHRS, CDR2 YFSETQ, per germline. CDR3 length equals 15 residues. V lost 7 bases, J lost 8 bases, and 21 bases lay in between. This chain's CDR3 is CASGYNGREGEKLFF. The CDR3 DNA reads as TGCGCCAGCGGCTACAACGGACGTGAGGGGGAAAAACTGTTTTTT.